The 12 T cell receptor beta chains below all came from one sample that was sequenced in a study of T cell responses to AZD1222 COVID-19 vaccine. This table comes from immunoSEQ multiplex PCR, and its TCRdb copy is limited to in-frame clones, with some not included. The sample gives some 170,000 clones, approximately 90% of which show up once; approximately 1.7% is in the top ten. The specimen was peripheral blood, collected 28 days after the second AZD1222 dose. The receptors were gathered from an adult who received the AZD1222 COVID-19 vaccine.

The V and J genes are TRBV30 and TRBJ1-1; perhaps TRBD1 as D (5 bases). CDR1 and CDR2 from the germline V gene are GTSNPN and SVGIG (reference sequence). The V and J ends lost 1 base and 0 bases respectively, with 24 bases between them. There are 19 residues in the CDR3. In DNA form, the CDR3 reads TGTGCCTGGAGTGATCCTCGGGGGGTTATAGGGCAGGTGAACACTGAAGCTTTCTTT. This encodes CAWSDPRGVIGQVNTEAFF.

Here the CDR3 DNA reads TGCGCCAGCAGCCAACTATCGGGACTAGCGACCTACAATGAGCAGTTCTTC. Its protein product is CASSQLSGLATYNEQFF. The J gene is TRBJ2-1, the V gene TRBV4-1; 10 bases fit TRBD2. V trimming: 2 bases; J trimming: 2 bases; junction bases outside the gene matches: 6. Germline values: CDR1 MGHRA, CDR2 YSYEKL. The CDR3 runs 17 residues.

This chain joins TRBV6-6 and TRBJ1-2, with TRBD1 matching over 8 bases. V lost 4 bases to trimming and J lost 0 bases; unmatched junction nucleotides: 1. Germline V gene lookup returns CDR1 MNHNY and CDR2 SVGAGI (reference sequence). This CDR3 region has 14 residues. The CDR3 sequence is CASSLDRANYGYTF. CDR3 in DNA: TGTGCCAGCAGTTTGGACAGGGCTAACTATGGCTACACCTTC.

The V gene is TRBV6-1, the J gene TRBJ1-1, with D perhaps TRBD1 (5 bases). Trimming stripped 2 bases from V and 4 bases from J, with 11 bases between. The germline V gene has CDR1 MNHNS and CDR2 SASEGT. The CDR3 has 14 residues. The CDR3 DNA sequence: TGTGCCAGCAGTGAAAGTATCCAGGGCACTGAAGCTTTCTTT. Its translation: CASSESIQGTEAFF.

The chain has TRBV10-3 and TRBJ2-7; a possible D gene is TRBD1 (6 bases). Germline-derived CDR1 and CDR2 are ENHRY and SYGVKD. V lost 3 bases and J lost 3, with 18 bases in between. The CDR3 length is 16 residues. The CDR3 DNA reads TGTGCCATCAGTGATCCGGGACACCCAAGCGGCTACGAGCAGTACTTC. As protein: CAISDPGHPSGYEQYF.

V gene TRBV4-1 combines with J gene TRBJ1-5, with TRBD1 as a possible D gene (6 bases). CDR1 is MGHRA and CDR2 is YSYEKL in the germline V gene. The CDR3 runs to 14 residues. V shed 1 base and J shed 7 bases, with 11 bases lying between them. In DNA, the CDR3 is TGCGCCAGCAGCCAAGCGGGGGGCCGACAGCCCCAGCATTTT. Amino acid sequence: CASSQAGGRQPQHF.

The V gene is TRBV27, the J gene TRBJ2-7; TRBD1 matches at 10 bases. This CDR3 contains 14 residues. With V trimmed by 5 bases and J by 4 bases, 5 bases remained unmatched. The germline CDR1 and CDR2 sequences are MNHEY and SMNVEV (reference sequence). The DNA of the CDR3 is TGTGCCAGCAGTATCGGACAGGGGGGGTACGAGCAGTACTTC. This codes for CASSIGQGGYEQYF.

The V and J genes are TRBV9 and TRBJ1-5; D is ambiguous. CDR3 length equals 15 residues. Trimming stripped 3 bases from V and 4 bases from J, with 14 bases between. The germline CDR1 and CDR2 sequences are SGDLS and YYNGEE. The CDR3 protein is CASSADGVNNQPQHF. DNA of the CDR3: TGTGCCAGCAGCGCCGATGGGGTAAATAATCAGCCCCAGCATTTT.

The CDR3 nucleotides read TGTGCCATCAGTGACTTGTCATACACAGATACGCAGTATTTT. The encoded protein is CAISDLSYTDTQYF. V usage is TRBV10-3 and J usage is TRBJ2-3, with D unresolved. Germline CDR1 is ENHRY and CDR2 is SYGVKD. CDR3 size: 14 residues. Trimming left V 3 bases short and J 2 bases short, with 9 bases between.

This clone is a singleton in its sample. Here the CDR3 reads CASSSTGVTDTQYF. In DNA form, the CDR3 reads TGTGCCAGCAGCTCGACAGGGGTTACAGATACGCAGTATTTT. The V gene is TRBV7-9, the J gene TRBJ2-3; 8 positions agree with TRBD1. Germline values: CDR1 SEHNR, CDR2 FQNEAQ (reference sequence). The CDR3 is made up of 14 amino acids. J gave up 3 bases and V 4 bases, and 3 bases lay outside the gene matches.

This chain connects TRBV7-2 to TRBJ2-7; 9 bases line up with TRBD2. V trimming: 0 bases; J trimming: 4 bases; junction bases outside the gene matches: 4. This CDR3 spans 15 amino acids. Looked up from germline, CDR1 is SGHTA and CDR2 is FQGNSA. The CDR3 loop reads CASSLAAGGPYEQYF. CDR3 in DNA: TGTGCCAGCAGCTTAGCGGCGGGGGGGCCTTACGAGCAGTACTTC.

The chain is built from TRBV18 and TRBJ1-6; no clear D. V was clipped by 3 bases and J by 0 bases, with 9 bases between them. This CDR3 contains 16 residues. The germline V gene has CDR1 KGHSH and CDR2 LQKENI. The CDR3 DNA reads as TGTGCCAGCTCACCGCGGCATAGCTCCTATAATTCACCCCTCCACTTT. This gives the protein CASSPRHSSYNSPLHF.